These 5 T cell receptor beta chains originate from one sample sequenced in a study of early T cells in non-severe SARS-CoV-2 infection. Each CDR3 protein gets one entry after TCRdb re-called the 5' RACE reads with MiXCR. The table has 50,000 or so distinct CDR3 sequences, 8% to 10% seen once. The specimen sequenced was whole blood. These receptors were taken from an adult who was a healthcare worker with PCR-confirmed SARS-CoV-2 infection or an uninfected control (not recorded which).

This clonotype was detected many times. V gene TRBV29-1 combines with J gene TRBJ1-2; no clear D. With 4 bases removed from V and 4 bases from J, the gap between germline ends came to 7 bases. The CDR3 consists of 11 residues. Germline CDR1 and CDR2: SQVTM and ANQGSEA. CDR3 sequence reads: CSVVTSYGYTF. CDR3 DNA: TGCAGCGTTGTAACGAGCTATGGCTACACCTTC.

This clonotype occurred many times. The CDR3: CASSQALQGNYGYTF. The CDR3 region has the DNA TGTGCCAGCAGCCAAGCTCTTCAGGGGAACTATGGCTACACCTTC. The chain is built from TRBV3-1 and TRBJ1-2, with D possibly TRBD1 on 6 matching bases. CDR3 length equals 15 residues. Trimming left V 1 base short and J 2 bases short, with 11 bases between. The germline V gene has CDR1 LGHDT and CDR2 YNNKEL (reference sequence).

The CDR3 region has the DNA TGTGCCAGCAGTTTTTCTGGTGAAAAACTGTTTTTT. It is translated as CASSFSGEKLFF. The chain recombines TRBV12-3 or TRBV12-4 with TRBJ1-4, with unresolved D. With 3 bases removed from V and 7 bases from J, the gap between germline ends came to 6 bases. There are 12 residues in the CDR3.

This rearrangement joins TRBV4-2 to TRBJ1-3; D gene uncertain. Looked up from germline, CDR1 is LGHNA and CDR2 is YNFKEQ. The CDR3 runs to 15 residues. The ends were cut back, 0 bases at V and 3 bases at J, with 9 bases in the middle. Here the CDR3 reads CASSQDWADGNTIYF. Written as DNA, the CDR3 is TGTGCCAGCAGCCAAGATTGGGCAGATGGAAACACCATATATTTT.

This clonotype occurred many times. This chain's CDR3 is CASSLNGKNTGELFF. CDR3 in DNA: TGCGCCAGCAGCTTGAATGGCAAAAACACCGGGGAGCTGTTTTTT. This rearrangement joins TRBV5-1 to TRBJ2-2; D call uncertain. Germline values: CDR1 SGHRS, CDR2 YFSETQ. With 1 base removed from V and 2 bases from J, the gap between germline ends came to 9 bases. CDR3 length: 15 residues. Variable domain in full (rest from reference TRBV5-1 and TRBJ2-2): KAGVTQTPRYLIKTRGQQVTLSCSPISGHRSVSWYQQTPGQGLQFLFEYFSETQRNKGNFPGRFSGRQFSNSRSEMNVSTLELGDSALYLCASSLNGKNTGELFFGEGSRLTVL.